The 25 T cell receptor beta chains in this list originate from one sample, sequenced in a study of follicular helper T cells after annual influenza vaccination. Time point here: 2015-2016 season, 7 days after influenza vaccination. Clones were read by immunoSEQ multiplex PCR, and TCRdb kept only the in-frame ones, dropping some. The table lists 6,500 to 7,000 clones, roughly four fifths of them singletons. The specimen was CXCR5- memory CD4+ T cells sorted from blood, collected 7 days after influenza vaccination. These TCRs come from an adult who received the influenza vaccine.

The V call is TRBV6-1, the J call TRBJ2-3, with a tentative D call TRBD2 (5 bases). V lost 7 bases and J lost 2, with 7 bases in between. The germline gives CDR1 MNHNS, CDR2 SASEGT. The CDR3 contains 12 residues. CDR3 residues: CASNGITDTQYF. In nucleotides, the CDR3 is TGTGCCAGCAACGGGATCACAGATACGCAGTATTTT.

This clone was recorded a few times. The chain links TRBV5-5 to TRBJ2-7; D uncertain. V was cut by 0 bases and J by 2 bases, with 12 bases left in between. This CDR3 has 15 amino acids. The germline V gene has CDR1 SGHKS and CDR2 YYEKEE (reference sequence). DNA of the CDR3: TGTGCCAGCAGCTTGGGGGTGAGGTCGGCCTACGAGCAGTACTTC. This encodes CASSLGVRSAYEQYF.

The chain carries TRBV10-3 and TRBJ2-7; D possibly corresponds to TRBD1 (7 bases). The CDR3 sequence is 12 residues long. V was shortened by 9 bases and J by 2 bases, with 11 bases between the two germline ends. The germline V gene encodes CDR1 ENHRY and CDR2 SYGVKD. Here the CDR3 DNA reads TGTGCCATAGGGGGCGGGGCCTACGAGCAGTACTTC. Translated, it gives CAIGGGAYEQYF.

V usage is TRBV9 and J usage is TRBJ2-1; 8 bases match TRBD1. Losses at the gene ends were 4 bases for V and 5 bases for J; bases not matched to a gene: 8. The CDR3 has 15 residues. Germline V CDR1 and CDR2: SGDLS, YYNGEE. The CDR3 coding sequence is TGTGCCAGCAGCCCTAGACAGGGGAAGAACAATGAGCAGTTCTTC. It yields the protein CASSPRQGKNNEQFF.

The chain employs TRBV6-1 and TRBJ1-5, with 9 bases matching TRBD1. CDR1 and CDR2 (germline): MNHNS, SASEGT. The CDR3 spans 11 residues. V trimming: 6 bases; J trimming: 11 bases; junction bases outside the gene matches: 2. CDR3 sequence reads: CASRQGASQHF. The CDR3 DNA is TGTGCCAGCAGACAGGGGGCGTCCCAGCATTTT.

V is TRBV5-1 and J is TRBJ1-4; D gene uncertain. The CDR3 spans 12 residues. V was pared by 3 bases and J by 7 bases, with 7 bases between. CDR1 and CDR2 (germline): SGHRS, YFSETQ. For the CDR3, the DNA is TGCGCCAGCAGCTCAGACGGTGAAAAACTGTTTTTT. Translating gives CASSSDGEKLFF.

This rearrangement joins TRBV7-3 to TRBJ1-2; D call uncertain. The CDR3 has 13 residues. Trimming stripped 2 bases from V and 10 bases from J, with 14 bases between. Germline assignment: CDR1 SGHTA and CDR2 FQGTGA. CDR3 bases: TGTGCCAGCAGCTTACCCGCCATCAAGGACTACACCTTC. Encoded protein: CASSLPAIKDYTF.

The chain uses TRBV7-2 and TRBJ1-4; TRBD1 is a possible D gene (5 bases). This CDR3 contains 14 residues. Germline V gene data show CDR1 as SGHTA and CDR2 as FQGNSA. The V end lost 1 base, the J end lost 8 bases, and 11 bases lay between the germline ends. The CDR3 reads CASSLVGAGEKLFF. The CDR3 DNA sequence: TGTGCCAGCAGCTTAGTAGGGGCGGGCGAAAAACTGTTTTTT.

The V and J genes are TRBV5-4 and TRBJ2-3; D might be TRBD2 (7 bases). Per germline, CDR1 SGHNT and CDR2 YYREEE (reference sequence). Trimming left V 4 bases short and J 4 bases short, with 13 bases between. CDR3 length: 14 residues. CDR3 DNA: TGTGCCAGCAGCCACGCGGGGGCGGCAGATACGCAGTATTTT. This translates into CASSHAGAADTQYF.

J is TRBJ2-2 and V is TRBV11-3; 8 bases align to TRBD1. Germline V gene sequence: CDR1 SGHNT, CDR2 YENEEA. J lost 5 bases, V lost 5 bases, and 4 bases had no gene match. The length of the CDR3 is 14 residues. The CDR3, as DNA: TGTGCCAGCAGCCCCCAGGGGGCAACCGGGGAGCTGTTTTTT. Its protein product is CASSPQGATGELFF.

The chain has TRBV7-2 and TRBJ1-1, with D possibly matching TRBD1 (5 bases). The ends were cut back, 5 bases at V and 0 bases at J, with 10 bases in the middle. Germline V gives CDR1 SGHTA, CDR2 FQGNSA. The CDR3 consists of 14 residues. The CDR3 spells CASSPGTLNTEAFF. CDR3 nucleotide sequence: TGTGCCAGCAGCCCCGGGACGTTGAACACTGAAGCTTTCTTT.

The rearrangement uses TRBV19 and TRBJ1-2; D gene ambiguous. The CDR3 is 14 amino acids. Trimming cost V 6 bases and J 5 bases, with 16 bases left between them. Germline loops: CDR1 LNHDA, CDR2 SQIVND (reference sequence). CDR3 bases: TGTGCCAGTAGCTCGGGAGCCTTCGGGTATGGCTACACCTTC. It codes for CASSSGAFGYGYTF.

The rearrangement links TRBV18 to TRBJ2-7; 10 positions match TRBD1. Looked up from germline, CDR1 is KGHSH and CDR2 is LQKENI. With V trimmed by 0 bases and J by 5 bases, 7 bases remained unmatched. There are 16 residues in the CDR3. CDR3 coding DNA: TGTGCCAGCTCACCACCCCCGGGACAGGGGAACCACGAGCAGTACTTC. It translates to CASSPPPGQGNHEQYF.

The chain combines TRBV10-3 with TRBJ2-1; TRBD1 agrees at 10 bases. The CDR3 contains 14 residues. After removal of 4 bases from V and 7 bases from J, the junction contained 4 bases not matched to a gene. CDR1 and CDR2 (germline): ENHRY, SYGVKD. The CDR3 reads CAISGQGAGNEQFF. DNA of the CDR3: TGTGCCATCAGTGGACAGGGGGCAGGGAATGAGCAGTTCTTC.

This chain uses TRBV27 with TRBJ2-6; 7 bases match TRBD1. Germline loops: CDR1 MNHEY, CDR2 SMNVEV (reference sequence). V was pared by 5 bases and J by 2 bases, with 3 bases of the junction left unmatched. The CDR3 extends over 15 amino acids. The CDR3 DNA is TGTGCCAGCAGTCCCGACAGGGCTGGGGCCAACGTCCTGACTTTC. Its protein product is CASSPDRAGANVLTF.

This clone was picked up one time. V and J are TRBV6-1 and TRBJ2-3; D remains unclear. Germline V gives CDR1 MNHNS, CDR2 SASEGT. Trimming removed 3 bases from V and 5 bases from J, with 9 bases in between. The CDR3 is made up of 13 amino acids. In DNA, the CDR3 is TGTGCCAGCAGTGATCCCCCGGGAGATACGCAGTATTTT. Translation gives CASSDPPGDTQYF.

V and J are TRBV11-2 and TRBJ1-2, with D unresolved. The CDR3 has 12 amino acids. Between the trimmed V and J ends, which lost 3 bases and 5 bases, there was a span of 7 bases. Germline V gives CDR1 SGHAT, CDR2 FQNNGV. The CDR3 sequence is CASSFPGYGYTF. In nucleotides, the CDR3 is TGTGCCAGCAGCTTTCCAGGATATGGCTACACCTTC.

J is TRBJ2-1 and V is TRBV7-9, with unresolved D. V lost 5 bases to trimming and J lost 12 bases, with 11 bases between them. Germline loops: CDR1 SEHNR, CDR2 FQNEAQ (reference sequence). The CDR3 sequence is 11 residues long. CDR3 nucleotide sequence: TGTGCCAGCAGCCGAGAAGAGTGGCAGTTCTTC. Its protein is CASSREEWQFF.

The chain links TRBV10-1 to TRBJ2-7; 8 nucleotides line up with TRBD1. The V gene's germline CDR1 is WNHNN and CDR2 SYGVQD (reference sequence). The trim removed 3 bases at V and 10 bases at J, leaving 17 bases unmatched. The CDR3 loop spans 16 amino acids. CDR3 amino acids: CASSDLPNRTGRFQYF. As DNA, the CDR3 is TGCGCCAGCAGTGACCTACCAAATCGGACAGGGCGGTTCCAGTACTTC.

V is TRBV4-1 and J is TRBJ2-3, with unresolved D. The CDR3 has 16 residues. The germline gives CDR1 MGHRA, CDR2 YSYEKL. Trimming cost V 4 bases and J 4 bases, with 18 bases left between them. CDR3 region: CASSRTWGSYSDTQYF. CDR3 nucleotides: TGCGCCAGCAGCCGAACTTGGGGTAGTTATTCAGATACGCAGTATTTT.

This chain links TRBV6-6 with TRBJ2-7; 7 positions agree with TRBD2. Germline V CDR1 and CDR2: MNHNY, SVGAGI (reference sequence). V was clipped by 6 bases and J by 3 bases; unmatched bases: 2. This CDR3 has 12 amino acids. In DNA, the CDR3 is TGTGCCAGCAGGGGAGGGGACTACGAGCAGTACTTC. Translation gives CASRGGDYEQYF.

This clone was observed a single time. The chain uses TRBV6-5 and TRBJ1-2, with no clear D. The CDR3 has 13 amino acids. Looked up from germline, CDR1 is MNHEY and CDR2 is SVGAGI. V gave up 6 bases and J gave up 4 bases, with 12 bases separating them. The CDR3 DNA reads as TGTGCCAGCAGACTCGACGGGAGCTATGGCTACACCTTC. This sequence encodes CASRLDGSYGYTF.

The chain couples TRBV18 to TRBJ1-2; TRBD1 aligns across 7 bases. V shed 3 bases, J shed 3 bases, and the junction held 7 bases outside the gene matches. The germline V gene has CDR1 KGHSH and CDR2 LQKENI. This CDR3 is 15 amino acids long. The CDR3 here is CASSPPDREYYGYTF. CDR3 nucleotide sequence: TGTGCCAGCTCACCCCCCGACAGGGAATACTATGGCTACACCTTC.

This clone was recorded only once. The rearrangement joins TRBV21-1 to TRBJ1-5. TRBV21-1 is a pseudogene. The CDR3 is 16 amino acids. The chain's CDR3 is CASSLPKGESNQPQHF. CDR3 nucleotide sequence: TGTGCCAGCAGCCTTCCAAAGGGAGAGAGTAATCAGCCCCAGCATTTT.

The chain couples TRBV6-5 to TRBJ1-2, with a tentative D call TRBD1 (6 bases). V was trimmed by 0 bases and J by 7 bases, leaving 12 bases between them. The germline V gene has CDR1 MNHEY and CDR2 SVGAGI. This CDR3 has 14 amino acids. CDR3 region: CASSYSRGLGGYTF. CDR3 nucleotides: TGTGCCAGCAGTTACTCTCGGGGGCTGGGTGGCTACACCTTC.